These 28 T cell receptor beta chains were all obtained from the same sample, sequenced in a study of T cells after yellow fever vaccination. MiXCR, applied by TCRdb to the 5' RACE reads, yields one record per CDR3 protein. The profile shows about 300,000 distinct CDR3 sequences, 8.7% of them singletons. This sample comprised CD4+ T cells sorted from PBMCs, obtained 5 days after the yellow fever booster vaccination. Every receptor here comes from a young man who received the YFV17D yellow fever vaccine.

This clonotype showed up just a few times. The chain is built from TRBV29-1 and TRBJ2-3; D may be TRBD1 (6 bases). Trimming shortened V by 6 bases and J by 0 bases, and 10 bases separated the two germline ends. The CDR3 is 13 residues long. Germline V gives CDR1 SQVTM, CDR2 ANQGSEA. CDR3 sequence: CSVRDKSTDTQYF. CDR3 DNA sequence: TGCAGCGTCCGGGACAAAAGCACAGATACGCAGTATTTT.

The chain couples TRBV2 to TRBJ2-2, with D possibly being TRBD1 (6 bases). This CDR3 comprises 14 residues. V was shortened by 3 bases and J by 1 base, with 6 bases between the two germline ends. Germline V gives CDR1 SNHLY, CDR2 FYNNEI. In DNA form, the CDR3 reads TGTGCCAGCAGTGACAGGGGGAACACCGGGGAGCTGTTTTTT. Translating gives CASSDRGNTGELFF.

J is TRBJ2-2 and V is TRBV6-5; unclear D gene. The germline gives CDR1 MNHEY, CDR2 SVGAGI. CDR3 length equals 12 residues. Trimming removed 2 bases at V and 6 bases at J, with 4 bases between. CDR3 region: CASSYHSGELFF. DNA of the CDR3: TGTGCCAGCAGTTACCACTCCGGGGAGCTGTTTTTT.

CDR3 loop: CASSYSTQGLRQADTQYF. The CDR3, as DNA: TGTGCCAGCAGTTACTCGACTCAGGGATTAAGGCAGGCAGATACGCAGTATTTT. This chain links TRBV6-2 or TRBV6-3 with TRBJ2-3, with a possible D match to TRBD1 (5 bases). This CDR3 has 18 amino acids. Per germline, CDR1 MNHEY and CDR2 SVGEGT. The V end was cut by 0 bases, the J end by 4 bases, with 20 bases between.

This chain links TRBV7-2 with TRBJ2-6; D call uncertain. The CDR3 contains 18 residues. The ends were cut back, 5 bases at V and 0 bases at J, with 17 bases in the middle. Germline CDR1 is SGHTA and CDR2 is FQGNSA. In DNA form, the CDR3 reads TGTGCCAGCAGCCTTGACCGGACGGCCCGCTCTGGGGCCAACGTCCTGACTTTC. Protein product: CASSLDRTARSGANVLTF.

This rearrangement joins TRBV6-6 to TRBJ2-5; 7 bases align to TRBD1. Germline assignment: CDR1 MNHNY and CDR2 SVGAGI (reference sequence). V shed 7 bases, J shed 3 bases, and the junction held 8 bases outside the gene matches. The CDR3 is 14 amino acids. The CDR3 nucleotides are TGTGCCAGCACCCCGCACGACAGGGAAGAGACCCAGTACTTC. It translates to CASTPHDREETQYF.

The chain couples TRBV10-3 to TRBJ2-3, with TRBD1 matching over 7 bases. Trimming took 10 bases from V and 0 from J; bases not matched to a gene: 7. Germline lookup yields CDR1 ENHRY and CDR2 SYGVKD. This CDR3 has 14 amino acids. CDR3 region: CASHPGGSTDTQYF. The CDR3 bases are TGTGCCAGCCATCCAGGGGGTAGCACAGATACGCAGTATTTT.

The V call is TRBV7-2, the J call TRBJ2-1; 10 bases are shared with TRBD1. V was pared by 5 bases and J by 7 bases, with 11 bases of the junction left unmatched. The CDR3 totals 16 residues. CDR1 is SGHTA, CDR2 FQGNSA, per germline. The CDR3 spells CASSPSGTGVRNEQFF. The CDR3 coding sequence is TGTGCCAGCAGCCCATCCGGGACAGGGGTTCGAAATGAGCAGTTCTTC.

This clonotype was seen a handful of times. The rearrangement uses TRBV18 and TRBJ1-5; D is unresolved. V lost 2 bases to trimming and J lost 5 bases, with 7 bases between them. CDR1 and CDR2 from the germline V gene are KGHSH and LQKENI. The CDR3 has 13 residues. CDR3: CASSPSGYQPQHF. The CDR3 DNA follows: TGTGCCAGCTCACCATCGGGATATCAGCCCCAGCATTTT.

This clonotype was seen more than once but under ten times. The rearrangement links TRBV6-1 to TRBJ1-1; TRBD1 might be the D (6 bases). This CDR3 spans 13 amino acids. Looked up from germline, CDR1 is MNHNS and CDR2 is SASEGT. V was clipped by 3 bases and J by 5 bases, with 10 bases between them. CDR3 in amino acids: CASSDRGGTEAFF. CDR3 nucleotide sequence: TGTGCCAGCAGTGACAGGGGAGGAACTGAAGCTTTCTTT.

This clonotype was detected a few times. V gene TRBV4-2 combines with J gene TRBJ1-2; D is ambiguous. Trimming cost V 0 bases and J 8 bases, with 13 bases left between them. This CDR3 has 14 residues. The germline V gene has CDR1 LGHNA and CDR2 YNFKEQ. In DNA form, the CDR3 reads TGTGCCAGCAGCCAAGACCCCGTCGGAAACGGCTACACCTTC. Amino acids: CASSQDPVGNGYTF.

This clonotype has a handful of counts. The rearrangement uses TRBV11-2 and TRBJ1-1; tentatively, D is TRBD1 (6 bases). This CDR3 has 16 amino acids. Germline V gives CDR1 SGHAT, CDR2 FQNNGV. Trimming removed 5 bases at V and 1 base at J, with 17 bases between. This CDR3 is CASSQNFRGANTEAFF. The CDR3 nucleotides read TGTGCCAGCAGCCAAAACTTTCGGGGGGCGAACACTGAAGCTTTCTTT. The full variable domain, its missing parts supplied by reference TRBV11-2 and TRBJ1-1, is EAGVAQSPRYKIIEKRQSVAFWCNPISGHATLYWYQQILGQGPKLLIQFQNNGVVDDSQLPKDRFSAERLKGVDSTLKIQPAKLEDSAVYLCASSQNFRGANTEAFFGQGTRLTVV.

This clonotype was observed a few times. This chain connects TRBV4-3 to TRBJ2-5, with 13 bases aligning to TRBD2. Germline CDR1 and CDR2: LGHNA and YSLEER. Trimming cost V 0 bases and J 12 bases; bases outside gene matches: 4. CDR3 length equals 14 residues. The CDR3 spells CASSQETSGGPKYF. As DNA, the CDR3 is TGCGCCAGCAGCCAAGAGACTAGCGGGGGGCCTAAGTACTTC.

This clonotype was seen a handful of times. The chain has TRBV7-3 and TRBJ1-6, with D possibly matching TRBD1 (5 bases). Germline V gives CDR1 SGHTA, CDR2 FQGTGA. Trimming stripped 5 bases from V and 7 bases from J, with 12 bases between. The CDR3 is 14 residues long. In DNA form, the CDR3 reads TGTGCCAGCAGCCCGGGACTGGCAAATTCACCCCTCCACTTT. It specifies CASSPGLANSPLHF.

At least ten counts were recorded for this clonotype. The chain carries TRBV4-1 and TRBJ2-3, with D hard to call. CDR3 size: 16 residues. V gave up 0 bases and J gave up 4 bases, with 14 bases separating them. Germline CDR1 is MGHRA and CDR2 is YSYEKL. In DNA, the CDR3 is TGCGCCAGCAGCCAAGAAAAATCCGGTCCGGCAGATACGCAGTATTTT. Translating gives CASSQEKSGPADTQYF.

The sample holds a few counts of this clonotype. The chain carries TRBV25-1 and TRBJ1-2, with a weak D call TRBD1 (5 bases). Germline loops: CDR1 MGHDK, CDR2 SYGVNS. This CDR3 is 13 amino acids long. With 6 bases removed from V and 2 bases from J, the gap between germline ends came to 10 bases. The chain's CDR3 is CASSYGANYGYTF. DNA of the CDR3: TGTGCCAGCAGCTACGGGGCAAACTATGGCTACACCTTC.

This clonotype has a handful of counts. The J gene is TRBJ1-1, the V gene TRBV10-3, with D tentatively TRBD1 (6 bases). CDR1 is ENHRY and CDR2 is SYGVKD in the germline V gene. The CDR3 runs 15 residues. V lost 1 base and J lost 1, with 10 bases in between. The CDR3 region is CAISEWWDTNTEAFF. CDR3 in DNA: TGTGCCATCAGTGAGTGGTGGGACACGAACACTGAAGCTTTCTTT.

This clonotype has at least ten counts. V gene TRBV9 combines with J gene TRBJ1-4; D not resolved. The CDR3 totals 17 residues. Germline V CDR1 and CDR2: SGDLS, YYNGEE. The ends were cut back, 3 bases at V and 0 bases at J, with 15 bases in the middle. The CDR3 loop reads CASSARHGGATNEKLFF. CDR3 sequence (DNA): TGTGCCAGCAGCGCCCGACATGGAGGAGCAACTAATGAAAAACTGTTTTTT.

The chain carries TRBV6-1 and TRBJ1-4; D not resolved. Germline V gives CDR1 MNHNS, CDR2 SASEGT. V dropped 8 bases and J dropped 3 bases, with 13 bases sitting between them. This CDR3 contains 14 residues. Here the CDR3 reads CASRWERANEKLFF. CDR3 DNA sequence: TGTGCCAGCCGGTGGGAGAGGGCTAATGAAAAACTGTTTTTT.

This clonotype was seen only a few times. This chain joins TRBV28 and TRBJ1-1, with unresolved D. Germline V gives CDR1 MDHEN, CDR2 SYDVKM. Trimming cost V 7 bases and J 0 bases, with 12 bases left between them. The CDR3 runs 14 residues. For the CDR3, the DNA is TGTGCCAGCATCCTCGGACGAATGAACACTGAAGCTTTCTTT. Residues: CASILGRMNTEAFF. The complete variable domain, with remaining parts taken from reference TRBV28 and TRBJ1-1, reads DVKVTQSSRYLVKRTGEKVFLECVQDMDHENMFWYRQDPGLGLRLIYFSYDVKMKEKGDIPEGYSVSREKKERFSLILESASTNQTSMYLCASILGRMNTEAFFGQGTRLTVV.

There are a few counts of this clonotype. CDR3 DNA sequence: TGCAGCGGATGGGACTCATATACGCAGTATTTT. Residues: CSGWDSYTQYF. The chain uses TRBV29-1 and TRBJ2-3; D is perhaps TRBD2 (6 bases). There are 11 residues in the CDR3. Germline CDR1 and CDR2: SQVTM and ANQGSEA. The V end was cut by 7 bases, the J end by 7 bases, with 12 bases between.

This clonotype was observed a few times. The V call is TRBV7-2, the J call TRBJ1-2, with D unresolved. CDR3 length equals 14 residues. Germline CDR1 and CDR2: SGHTA and FQGNSA. Deletions cut 0 bases from V and 8 bases from J, with 13 bases between. The CDR3 loop reads CASSLADREGGYTF. DNA for the CDR3: TGTGCCAGCAGCTTAGCCGACCGGGAAGGGGGCTACACCTTC.

There are many counts of this clonotype. The chain employs TRBV9 and TRBJ1-3; possible D gene TRBD1, 6 bases. The V end was cut by 2 bases, the J end by 2 bases, with 20 bases between. The CDR3 contains 18 residues. Germline values: CDR1 SGDLS, CDR2 YYNGEE. The CDR3, as DNA: TGTGCCAGCAGCGTGTTCCCCGAAGCAGGGACAACTGGAAACACCATATATTTT. Amino acids: CASSVFPEAGTTGNTIYF.

The sample holds a few counts of this clonotype. The chain has TRBV6-2 or TRBV6-3 and TRBJ2-5; no firm D call. Germline V gives CDR1 MNHEY, CDR2 SVGEGT. This CDR3 spans 12 amino acids. Trimming removed 8 bases from V and 7 bases from J, with 14 bases in between. The CDR3 reads CASGDTRWTQYF. The CDR3 DNA is TGTGCCAGCGGAGACACCAGGTGGACCCAGTACTTC.

This clonotype was observed a few times. V usage is TRBV6-6 and J usage is TRBJ2-7; TRBD2 aligns across 8 bases. The CDR3 is made up of 16 amino acids. In germline, CDR1 is MNHNY, CDR2 SVGAGI (reference sequence). V lost 5 bases to trimming and J lost 1 base; unmatched junction nucleotides: 10. In nucleotides, the CDR3 is TGTGCCAGCAGTCTCGGGTCTAGCGGGTTGTCCTACGAGCAGTACGTC. It encodes CASSLGSSGLSYEQYV.

This clonotype showed up just a few times. The chain has TRBV5-1 and TRBJ2-2; the D gene is possibly TRBD2 (6 bases). The CDR3 has 15 amino acids. V was clipped by 4 bases and J by 7 bases, with 17 bases between them. Germline V gene lookup returns CDR1 SGHRS and CDR2 YFSETQ. The CDR3 coding sequence is TGCGCCAGCAGCCCCCCTCGCGGGCGGGACGGGGAGCTGTTTTTT. This sequence encodes CASSPPRGRDGELFF.

The table lists this clonotype with a few counts. The chain is built from TRBV19 and TRBJ2-1; D possibly corresponds to TRBD2 (6 bases). This CDR3 has 14 residues. V lost 8 bases and J lost 1, with 12 bases in between. Germline loops: CDR1 LNHDA, CDR2 SQIVND (reference sequence). CDR3: CASRGRRSYNEQFF. Here the CDR3 DNA reads TGTGCCAGTCGTGGGAGGCGATCCTACAATGAGCAGTTCTTC.

The genes are TRBV12-3 or TRBV12-4 and TRBJ1-6; perhaps TRBD1 as D (5 bases). The CDR3 has 15 amino acids. V dropped 3 bases and J dropped 6 bases, with 12 bases sitting between them. CDR3 nucleotides: TGTGCCAGCAGTTTGCGGGGGTTTCCTAATTCACCCCTCCACTTT. Translation: CASSLRGFPNSPLHF.